The entry below gives a single T cell receptor beta chain sequence along with its context. The sample comes from a study of blood T cell repertoires in COVID-19. Looking at the study overall: The origin of the acute and convalescent COVID-19 samples was the United States, Italy and Spain. PBMCs, B-cell-depleted T cells, or T cells provided the cDNA or gDNA that made up the material.

How the authors handled the data: By means of reference gene primer amplification, nucleated cell counts were estimated. Sequencing was performed with immunoSEQ multiplex PCR; in TCRdb, only in-frame clones are kept and a portion is missing. That table furnishes V, J and clone size, whereas the DNA furnished D and trimming. This table holds roughly 60,000 clones, more than 85% found once. The TCR originated in a man in his 70s with acute or convalescent COVID-19. The sample comprised peripheral blood.

In nucleotides, the CDR3 is TGTGCCAGCAGCTTAGAAGGGGCGGGCTACACCTTC. Translating it yields CASSLEGAGYTF. This chain uses TRBV7-9 with TRBJ1-2; the D gene is possibly TRBD1 (5 bases). CDR3 length equals 12 residues. Trimming left V 1 base short and J 8 bases short, with 8 bases between. The germline gives CDR1 SEHNR, CDR2 FQNEAQ (reference sequence).